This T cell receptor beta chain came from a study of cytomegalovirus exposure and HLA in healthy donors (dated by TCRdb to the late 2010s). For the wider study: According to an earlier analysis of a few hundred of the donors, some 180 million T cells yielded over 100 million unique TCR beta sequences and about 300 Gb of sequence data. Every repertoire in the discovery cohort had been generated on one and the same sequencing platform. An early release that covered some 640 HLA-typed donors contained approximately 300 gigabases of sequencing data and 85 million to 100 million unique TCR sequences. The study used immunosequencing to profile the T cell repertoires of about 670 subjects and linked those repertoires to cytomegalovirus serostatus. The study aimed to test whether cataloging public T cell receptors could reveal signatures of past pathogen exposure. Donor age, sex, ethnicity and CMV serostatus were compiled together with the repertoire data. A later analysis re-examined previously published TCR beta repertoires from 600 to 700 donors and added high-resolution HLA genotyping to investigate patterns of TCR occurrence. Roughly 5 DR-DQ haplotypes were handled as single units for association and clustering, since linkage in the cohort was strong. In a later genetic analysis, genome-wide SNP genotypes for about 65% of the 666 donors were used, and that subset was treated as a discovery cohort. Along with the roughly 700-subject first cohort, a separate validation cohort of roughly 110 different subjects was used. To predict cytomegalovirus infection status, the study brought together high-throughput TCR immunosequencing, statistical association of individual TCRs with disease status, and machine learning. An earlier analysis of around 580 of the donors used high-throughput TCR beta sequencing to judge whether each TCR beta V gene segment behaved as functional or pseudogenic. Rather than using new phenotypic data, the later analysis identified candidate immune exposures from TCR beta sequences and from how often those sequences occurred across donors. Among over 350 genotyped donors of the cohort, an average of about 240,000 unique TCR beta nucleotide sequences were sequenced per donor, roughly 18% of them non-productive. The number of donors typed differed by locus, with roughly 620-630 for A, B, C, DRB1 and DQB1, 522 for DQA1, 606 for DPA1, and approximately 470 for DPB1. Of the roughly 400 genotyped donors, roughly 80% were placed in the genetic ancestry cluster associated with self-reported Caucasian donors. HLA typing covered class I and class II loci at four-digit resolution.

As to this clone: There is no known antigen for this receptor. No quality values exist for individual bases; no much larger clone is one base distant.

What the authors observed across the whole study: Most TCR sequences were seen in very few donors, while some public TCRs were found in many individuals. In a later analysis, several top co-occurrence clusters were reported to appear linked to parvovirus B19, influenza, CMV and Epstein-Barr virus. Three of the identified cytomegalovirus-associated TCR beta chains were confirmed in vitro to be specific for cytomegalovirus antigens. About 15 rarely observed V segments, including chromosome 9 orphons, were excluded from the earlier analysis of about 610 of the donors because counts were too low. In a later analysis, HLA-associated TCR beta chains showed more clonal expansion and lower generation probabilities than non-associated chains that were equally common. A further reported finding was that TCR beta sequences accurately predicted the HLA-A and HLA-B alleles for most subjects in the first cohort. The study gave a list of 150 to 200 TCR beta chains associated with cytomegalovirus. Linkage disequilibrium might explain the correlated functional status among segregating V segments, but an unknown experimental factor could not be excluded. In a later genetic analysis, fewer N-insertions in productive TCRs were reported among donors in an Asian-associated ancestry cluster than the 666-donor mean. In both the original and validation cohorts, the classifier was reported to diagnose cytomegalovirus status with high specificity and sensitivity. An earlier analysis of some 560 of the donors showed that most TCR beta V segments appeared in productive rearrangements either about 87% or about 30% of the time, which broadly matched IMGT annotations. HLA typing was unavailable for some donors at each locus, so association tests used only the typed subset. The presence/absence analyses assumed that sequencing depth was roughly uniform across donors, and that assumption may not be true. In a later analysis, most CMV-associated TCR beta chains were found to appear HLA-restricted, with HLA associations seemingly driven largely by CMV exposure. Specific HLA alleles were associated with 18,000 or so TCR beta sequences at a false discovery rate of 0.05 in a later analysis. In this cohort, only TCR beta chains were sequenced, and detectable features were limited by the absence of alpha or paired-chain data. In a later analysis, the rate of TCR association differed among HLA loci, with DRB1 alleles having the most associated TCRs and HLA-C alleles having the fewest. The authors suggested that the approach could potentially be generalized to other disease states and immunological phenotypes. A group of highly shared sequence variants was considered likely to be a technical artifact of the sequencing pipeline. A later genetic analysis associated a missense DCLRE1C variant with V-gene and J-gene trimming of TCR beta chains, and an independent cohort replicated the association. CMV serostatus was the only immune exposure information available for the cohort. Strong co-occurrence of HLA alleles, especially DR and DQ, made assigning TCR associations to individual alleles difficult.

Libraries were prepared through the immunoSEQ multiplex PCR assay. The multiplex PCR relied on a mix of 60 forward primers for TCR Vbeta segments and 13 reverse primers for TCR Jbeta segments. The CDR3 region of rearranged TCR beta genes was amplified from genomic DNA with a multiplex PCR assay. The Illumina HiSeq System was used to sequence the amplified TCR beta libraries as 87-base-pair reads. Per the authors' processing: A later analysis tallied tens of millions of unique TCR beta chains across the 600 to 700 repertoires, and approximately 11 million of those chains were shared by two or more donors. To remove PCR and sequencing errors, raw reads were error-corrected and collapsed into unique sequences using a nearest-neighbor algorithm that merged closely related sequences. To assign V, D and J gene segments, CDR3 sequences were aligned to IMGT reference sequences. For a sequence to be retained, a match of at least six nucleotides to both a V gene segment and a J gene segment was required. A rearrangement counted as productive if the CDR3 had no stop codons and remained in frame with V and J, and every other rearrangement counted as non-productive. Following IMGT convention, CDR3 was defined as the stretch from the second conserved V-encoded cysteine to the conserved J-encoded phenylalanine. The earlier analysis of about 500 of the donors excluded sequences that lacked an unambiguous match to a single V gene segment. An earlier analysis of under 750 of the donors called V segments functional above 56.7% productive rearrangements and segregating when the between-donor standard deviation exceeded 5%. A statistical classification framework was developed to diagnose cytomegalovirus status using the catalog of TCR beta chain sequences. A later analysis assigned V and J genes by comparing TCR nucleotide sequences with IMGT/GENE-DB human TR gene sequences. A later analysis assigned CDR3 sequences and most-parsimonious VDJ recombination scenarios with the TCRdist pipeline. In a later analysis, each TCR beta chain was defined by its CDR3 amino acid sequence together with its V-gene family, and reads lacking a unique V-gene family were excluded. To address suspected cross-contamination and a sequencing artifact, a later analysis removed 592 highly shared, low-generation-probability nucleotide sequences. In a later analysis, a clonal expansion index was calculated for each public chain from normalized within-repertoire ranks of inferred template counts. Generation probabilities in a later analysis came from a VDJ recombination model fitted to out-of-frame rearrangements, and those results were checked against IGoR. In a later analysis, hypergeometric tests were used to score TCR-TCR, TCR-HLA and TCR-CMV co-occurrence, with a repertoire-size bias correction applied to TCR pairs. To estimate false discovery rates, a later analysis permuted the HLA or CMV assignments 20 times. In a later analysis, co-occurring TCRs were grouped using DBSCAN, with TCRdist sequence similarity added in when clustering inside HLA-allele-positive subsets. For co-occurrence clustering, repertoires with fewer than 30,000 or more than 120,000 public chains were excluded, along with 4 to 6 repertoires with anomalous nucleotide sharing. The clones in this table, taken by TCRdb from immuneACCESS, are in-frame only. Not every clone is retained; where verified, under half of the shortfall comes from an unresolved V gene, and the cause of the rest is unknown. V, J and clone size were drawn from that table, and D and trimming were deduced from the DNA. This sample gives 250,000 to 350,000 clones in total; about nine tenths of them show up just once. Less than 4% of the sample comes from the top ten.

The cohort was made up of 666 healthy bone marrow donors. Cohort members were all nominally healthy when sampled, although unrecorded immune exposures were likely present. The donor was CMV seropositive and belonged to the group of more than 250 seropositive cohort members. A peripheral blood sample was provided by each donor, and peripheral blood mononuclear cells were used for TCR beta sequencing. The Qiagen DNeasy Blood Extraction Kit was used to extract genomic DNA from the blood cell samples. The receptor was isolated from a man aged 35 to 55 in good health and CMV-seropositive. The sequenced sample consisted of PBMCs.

The sequenced DNA: TGTGCCAGCAGCTTGGGGGGGACAGGGCAATACAATGAGCAGTTCTTC. It is translated as CASSLGGTGQYNEQFF. The rearrangement joined TRBV5-5 to TRBJ2-1, with 9 bases aligning to TRBD1. Inclusive of the bounding cysteine and phenylalanine, the CDR3 is 16 residues long. The DNA shown is the 48-base CDR3, in frame from base 1. Trimmed from V: 0 bases; trimmed from J: 4 bases; junction bases lacking a gene match: 5. Based on the germline V gene (reference sequence), the CDR1 and CDR2 sequences are SGHKS and YYEKEE.